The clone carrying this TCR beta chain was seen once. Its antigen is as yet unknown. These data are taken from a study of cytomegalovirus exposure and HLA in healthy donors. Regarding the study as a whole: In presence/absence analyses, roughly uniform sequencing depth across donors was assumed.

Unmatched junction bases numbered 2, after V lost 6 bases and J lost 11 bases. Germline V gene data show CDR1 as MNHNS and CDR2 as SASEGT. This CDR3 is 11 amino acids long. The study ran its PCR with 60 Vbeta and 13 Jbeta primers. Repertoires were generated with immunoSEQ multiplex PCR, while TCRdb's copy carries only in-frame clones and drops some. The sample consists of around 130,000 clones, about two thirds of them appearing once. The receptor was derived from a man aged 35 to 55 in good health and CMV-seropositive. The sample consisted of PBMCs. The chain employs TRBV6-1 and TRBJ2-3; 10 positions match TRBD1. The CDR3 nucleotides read TGTGCCAGCAGCCGGGACAGGGGGCAGTATTTT. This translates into CASSRDRGQYF.